One T cell receptor (beta chain) is described in this entry. The antigen remains undetermined. Profiling relied on immunoSEQ multiplex PCR, and the TCRdb table lists in-frame clones only, not all of them. The sample yields 78,000 or so clones, less than 96% seen once. The CDR3 extends over 16 amino acids. J was trimmed by 5 bases and V by 6 bases; bases with no gene match: 5. Looked up from germline, CDR1 is MDHEN and CDR2 is SYDVKM. The data stem from a study of cytomegalovirus exposure and HLA in healthy donors. The study, taken as a whole, reports: Reportedly, diagnosis of cytomegalovirus status by the classifier showed high specificity and sensitivity. A list of more than 150 TCR beta chains associated with cytomegalovirus was given. According to a later analysis, TCR clusters from the first cohort tended to co-occur in the roughly 120 validation repertoires. In vitro data verified a few CMV-associated chains as specific for CMV antigens.

The sample was PBMCs. The rearrangement uses TRBV28 and TRBJ2-3; 16 bases map to TRBD2. This receptor was taken from a man aged 18-30 years in good health and CMV-seropositive. CDR3 in amino acids: CASSSGLAGGLDTQYF. CDR3 nucleotide sequence: TGTGCCAGCAGCTCGGGACTAGCGGGAGGGTTAGATACGCAGTATTTT.